This T cell receptor beta chain was recovered during a study of T cell changes during pregnancy in multiple sclerosis (dated by TCRdb to the late 2010s). Background on the whole study: The study looked at changes in the T cell repertoire across pregnancy in women with multiple sclerosis.

The CDR3 has 14 amino acids, counting the end cysteine and phenylalanine. CDR3 DNA is the only sequence kept; it has 42 bases, read in frame from the first base. V loses 7 bases at its end and J loses 0 bases; junction bases beyond the gene matches: 3. CDR1 and CDR2, looked up from the germline V gene, are LGHNA and YSLEER. Library preparation used the immunoSEQ multiplex PCR assay. Sourced from immuneACCESS, this table was stored by TCRdb with only in-frame sequences that have V and J called. A share of the clones is absent; for the studies checked, an unresolved V gene accounts for under half, and the remainder has no known explanation. Within this sample are approximately 30,000 clones, with roughly 89% of them counted one time only. The top ten hold over 7.5% of the sample. This clone was recorded only once. Its antigen specificity is not known. No base-level quality is on record; no much larger clone is a single base apart.

Sample: CD8+ T cells from peripheral blood mononuclear cells, taken before pregnancy. The TCR comes from a female donor with multiple sclerosis, enrolled in a pregnancy study. The chain joins TRBV4-3 to TRBJ2-1; 7 bases in the middle match TRBD1. The nucleotide sequence is TGCGCCAGCAAGCAGGGGGTCTCCTACAATGAGCAGTTCTTC. Its product reads: CASKQGVSYNEQFF.